Here is one TCR beta chain with its context. What it binds is not known. This sample is part of a study of T cell responses to AZD1222 COVID-19 vaccine. Regarding the study as a whole: Only after the peak T cell response were repertoires sampled. Recipients of AZD1222 seropositive at baseline numbered only 6 or 7. Mostly white British, mostly female donors; authors suggested clonal diversity may be underestimated. As reported, nearly half of all spike-specific TCRs target variant regions that are unmutated.

TCRdb keeps only in-frame clones here, not all; method: immunoSEQ multiplex PCR. This sample has 200,000 to 250,000 clones, with around 94% found just once. The CDR3 length is 14 residues. With V trimmed by 2 bases and J by 6 bases, 5 bases remained unmatched. The germline V gene encodes CDR1 MNHEY and CDR2 SVGEGT. Sequencing used peripheral blood, obtained 28 days after the second dose of the MenACWY control vaccine. This rearrangement joins TRBV6-2 or TRBV6-3 to TRBJ2-7, with TRBD2 matching 9 bases. The TCR originated in an adult who received the MenACWY meningococcal vaccine as a control. CDR3 sequence (DNA): TGTGCCAGCAGTTACGGGACTAGCATTCGCGAGCAGTACTTC. This gives the protein CASSYGTSIREQYF.